This entry concerns a single T cell receptor beta chain. For recovered donors of Cohort 3, there were two negative PCRs, clearance, or symptom resolution. Measured with immunoSEQ multiplex PCR; TCRdb has only the in-frame clones, and not every one. The table includes roughly 230,000 clones, roughly 80% detected once. The sample is drawn from a study of blood T cell repertoires in COVID-19. V dropped 2 bases and J dropped 0 bases, with 5 bases sitting between them. The germline CDR1 and CDR2 sequences are SGHAT and FQNNGV. This CDR3 is 14 amino acids long. The V call is TRBV11-2, the J call TRBJ1-5; D not certain. This TCR was sampled from a man aged 50 to 60 who had recovered from COVID-19. Sequenced material: PBMCs or T cells enriched from blood (not recorded which). The CDR3 loop reads CASSLTYSNQPQHF. The CDR3 nucleotides are TGTGCCAGCAGCTTAACTTATAGCAATCAGCCCCAGCATTTT.